This record covers a single TCR beta chain. These data are taken from a study of T cells in localized non-small cell lung cancer. V shed 1 base and J shed 6 bases, with 10 bases lying between them. The CDR3 extends over 14 amino acids. CDR1 is SNHLY, CDR2 FYNNEI, per germline. The data were produced by immunoSEQ multiplex PCR, yet TCRdb's version contains in-frame clones alone and is incomplete. The sample includes 30,000 to 45,000 clones, around nine tenths of them seen just once. The specimen was peripheral blood, collected before any cancer treatment. The V gene is TRBV2, the J gene TRBJ1-5, with D tentatively TRBD1 (5 bases). The sequence derives from a woman aged 35-75 years with stage I lung adenocarcinoma. The CDR3 nucleotides read TGTGCCAGCAGTGAAGTCGACAGTCGTCAGCCCCAGCATTTT. It encodes CASSEVDSRQPQHF.